This T cell receptor beta chain originates from a study of follicular helper T cells after annual influenza vaccination. Profiled with immunoSEQ multiplex PCR; TCRdb holds only in-frame clones, not every one. The sample yields about 6,800 clones, around 84% seen once. Overall study results and limits: Each annual vaccination recalled recurring oligoclonal ICOS+CD38+ cTfh clonotypes.

The V gene's germline CDR1 is MDHEN and CDR2 SYDVKM. The germline V and J ends were trimmed by 2 bases and 1 base, with 2 bases remaining between them. The CDR3 loop spans 12 amino acids. Time point described: 2015-2016 season, 7 days after influenza vaccination. Excluded were substance abuse, HIV/AIDS, active cancer, immunomodulatory drugs and active illness. To note about this clone: Its matching antigen is unknown.

This sequence was found in an adult who received the influenza vaccine. The V and J genes are TRBV28 and TRBJ1-1; D is unclear. Here the sequenced sample was CXCR5- memory CD4+ T cells sorted from blood, taken 7 days after influenza vaccination. CDR3: CASSLPNTEAFF. The DNA for the CDR3 is TGTGCCAGCAGTTTACCGAACACTGAAGCTTTCTTT.